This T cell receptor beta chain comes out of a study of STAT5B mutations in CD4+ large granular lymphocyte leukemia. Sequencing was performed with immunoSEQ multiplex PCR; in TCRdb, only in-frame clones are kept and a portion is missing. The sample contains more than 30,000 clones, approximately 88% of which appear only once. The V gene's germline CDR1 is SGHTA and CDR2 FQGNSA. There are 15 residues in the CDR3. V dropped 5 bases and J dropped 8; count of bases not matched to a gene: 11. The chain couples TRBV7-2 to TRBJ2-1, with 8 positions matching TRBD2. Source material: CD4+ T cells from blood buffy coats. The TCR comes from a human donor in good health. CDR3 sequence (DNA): TGTGCCAGCAGCCCCGGCGCGGGAGGCGGGGATGAGCAGTTCTTC. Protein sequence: CASSPGAGGGDEQFF.